This TCR beta chain was sequenced in a study of regulatory T cells in long-lasting Graves disease. Findings and caveats of the study: Whereas 950 to 1,000 public clonotypes were shared by new patients, persistent patients shared more, at a few thousand.

This clonotype was counted at least ten times. Its antigen is not identified. Combining iRepertoire HTBI primers with Arm-PCR of CDR3 regions, the authors built TCR beta libraries. TCRdb passed the multiplex PCR reads through MiXCR, listing each CDR3 protein once. The table has a few hundred thousand distinct CDR3 sequences, 13% to 15% seen once; the top ten hold roughly 18%. From germline, CDR1 is MDHEN and CDR2 SYDVKM. With V trimmed by 6 bases and J by 5 bases, 10 bases remained unmatched. This CDR3 is 16 amino acids long. Time point in this sample: newly diagnosed GD, antithyroid drugs for less than 3 months. PBMC-derived RNA was used for the TCR library. This sample also belongs to another study, concerning T cells in Graves' hyperthyroidism and ophthalmopathy. That study adds: Hyperthyroidism of Graves' type that showed no ophthalmopathy progression within 18 months was stable.

The sequence derives from a woman in her forties or fifties with Graves disease. The input for sequencing was peripheral blood mononuclear cells (PBMCs), taken at new diagnosis, from a patient treated with antithyroid drugs. This chain joins TRBV28 and TRBJ2-2; 9 bases agree with TRBD1. CDR3 residues: CASRGPGQGHTGELFF. The CDR3 DNA sequence: TGTGCCAGCAGAGGACCGGGACAGGGCCATACCGGGGAGCTGTTTTTT. Combining the CDR3 with reference TRBV28 and TRBJ2-2 gives the whole variable domain DVKVTQSSRYLVKRTGEKVFLECVQDMDHENMFWYRQDPGLGLRLIYFSYDVKMKEKGDIPEGYSVSREKKERFSLILESASTNQTSMYLCASRGPGQGHTGELFFGEGSRLTVL.